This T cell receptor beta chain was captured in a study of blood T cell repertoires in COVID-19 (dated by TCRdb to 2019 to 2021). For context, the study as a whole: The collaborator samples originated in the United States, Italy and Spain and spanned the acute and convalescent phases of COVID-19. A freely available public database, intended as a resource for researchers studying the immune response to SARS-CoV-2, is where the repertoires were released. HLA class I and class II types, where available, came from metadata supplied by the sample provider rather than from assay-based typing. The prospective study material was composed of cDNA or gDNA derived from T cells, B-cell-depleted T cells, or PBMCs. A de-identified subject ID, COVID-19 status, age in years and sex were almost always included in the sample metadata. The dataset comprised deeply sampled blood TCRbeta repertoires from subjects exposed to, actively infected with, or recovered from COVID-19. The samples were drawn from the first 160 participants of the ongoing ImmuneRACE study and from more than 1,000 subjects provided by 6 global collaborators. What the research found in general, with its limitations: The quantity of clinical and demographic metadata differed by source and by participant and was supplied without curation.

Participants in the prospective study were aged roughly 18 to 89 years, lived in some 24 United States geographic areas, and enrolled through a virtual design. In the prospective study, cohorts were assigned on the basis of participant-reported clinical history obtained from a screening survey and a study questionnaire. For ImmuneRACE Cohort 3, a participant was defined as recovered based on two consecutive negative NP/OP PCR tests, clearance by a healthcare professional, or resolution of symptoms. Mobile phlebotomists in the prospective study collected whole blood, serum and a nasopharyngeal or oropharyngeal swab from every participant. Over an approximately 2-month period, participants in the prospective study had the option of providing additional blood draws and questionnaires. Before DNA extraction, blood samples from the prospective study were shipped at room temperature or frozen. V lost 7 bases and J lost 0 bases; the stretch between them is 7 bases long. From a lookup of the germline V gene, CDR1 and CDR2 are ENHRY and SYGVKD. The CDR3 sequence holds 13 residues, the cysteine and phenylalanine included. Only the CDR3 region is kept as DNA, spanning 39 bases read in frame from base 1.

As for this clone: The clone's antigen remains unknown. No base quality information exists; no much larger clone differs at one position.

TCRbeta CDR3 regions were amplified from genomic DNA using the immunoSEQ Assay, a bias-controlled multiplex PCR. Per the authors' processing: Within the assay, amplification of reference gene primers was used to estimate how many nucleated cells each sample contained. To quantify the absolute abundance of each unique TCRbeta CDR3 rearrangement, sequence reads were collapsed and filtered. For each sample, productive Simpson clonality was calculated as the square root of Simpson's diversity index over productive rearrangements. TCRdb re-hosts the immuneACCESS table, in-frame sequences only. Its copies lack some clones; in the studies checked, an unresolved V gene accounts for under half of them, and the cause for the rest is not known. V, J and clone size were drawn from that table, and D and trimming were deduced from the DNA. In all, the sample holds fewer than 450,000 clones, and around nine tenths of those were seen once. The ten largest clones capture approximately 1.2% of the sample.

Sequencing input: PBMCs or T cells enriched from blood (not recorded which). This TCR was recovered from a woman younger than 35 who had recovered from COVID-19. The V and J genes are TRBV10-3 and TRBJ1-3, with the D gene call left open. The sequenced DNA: TGTGCCATCAAGGCGGGCTCTGGAAACACCATATATTTT. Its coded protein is CAIKAGSGNTIYF.